This is a list of T cell receptor beta chains from one sample in a study of T cell responses to AZD1222 COVID-19 vaccine. Method: immunoSEQ multiplex PCR; TCRdb's copy keeps in-frame clones and lacks some. The sample lists 150,000 to 200,000 clones, around 87% seen once, with around 4.5% in the top ten. The sample was peripheral blood, taken 28 days after the second AZD1222 dose. Receptors originate from an adult who received the AZD1222 COVID-19 vaccine. The CDR3 runs from the conserved cysteine through the conserved F or W. A D gene is named only where the DNA matches it firmly. Clone size is given for some rows only: seen once, a few or many times, or a class if the clone is expanded.

NA	NA	TRBJ1-2	TRBV3-1/TRBV3-2	CASSQGEGSYGYTF
NA	NA	TRBJ2-1	TRBV19	CASSRDGRFYNEQFF
NA	NA	TRBJ1-1	TRBV25-1	CASQEWYMNTEAFF
NA	NA	TRBJ2-2	TRBV5-4	CASSPKSISGELFF
NA	NA	TRBJ1-1	TRBV9	CASSVRGLDTEAFF
NA	once	TRBJ1-1	TRBV29-1	CSVEAGLRVNTEAFF
NA	NA	TRBJ1-5	TRBV3-1/TRBV3-2	CASSLKNQPQHF
NA	NA	TRBJ1-2	TRBV18	CASSVTWDIRDYGYTF
NA	NA	TRBJ1-1	TRBV13	CASSLNSLNTEAFF
NA	NA	TRBJ1-5	TRBV6-6	CASSSWTSAQPQHF